This is a list of T cell receptor beta chains from one sample in a study of cytomegalovirus exposure and HLA in healthy donors. Sequenced by immunoSEQ multiplex PCR; TCRdb stores in-frame clones only, minus some. Here the sample spans some 150,000 clones, about four fifths being singletons. Sequenced sample: PBMCs. Receptors were obtained from a man aged 50 to 60 in good health and CMV-seropositive. Each CDR3 is given with its conserved first and last residue. Fields, in order: clone size, J gene, D gene, V gene, CDR3 protein, CDR3 DNA. A D gene is named only where the DNA matches it firmly. The size entry is marked missing in some rows and otherwise reads once, few, many or a size class.

NA TRBJ2-7 TRBD1 TRBV7-2 CASSPDRAHYEQYF TGTGCCAGCAGCCCCGACAGGGCTCACTACGAGCAGTACTTC
NA TRBJ2-3 TRBD2 TRBV7-9 CSSSDTSGDTDTQYF TGTTCCAGCAGCGACACTAGCGGGGACACAGATACGCAGTATTTT
once TRBJ2-7 TRBD1 TRBV29-1 CSARPGQGGGEQYF TGCAGCGCCAGACCGGGACAGGGGGGAGGCGAGCAGTACTTC
NA TRBJ1-1 TRBD1 TRBV5-1 CASSATGERNTEAFF TGCGCCAGCAGCGCGACAGGGGAAAGGAACACTGAAGCTTTCTTT
NA TRBJ2-1 NA TRBV19 CASRGRQVVYNEQFF TGTGCCAGCCGTGGCCGACAGGTGGTTTACAATGAGCAGTTCTTC
NA TRBJ1-5 TRBD1 TRBV4-3 CASSQDYRTGSQPQHF TGCGCCAGCAGCCAAGATTATCGGACAGGGAGCCAGCCCCAGCATTTT
NA TRBJ1-3 NA TRBV5-4 CASSFSPWPGNTIYF TGTGCCAGCAGCTTTTCCCCCTGGCCTGGAAACACCATATATTTT
NA TRBJ2-1 TRBD2 TRBV5-1 CASSLDPSGNEQFF TGCGCCAGCAGCTTGGACCCTAGCGGCAATGAGCAGTTCTTC
NA TRBJ2-1 NA TRBV15 CATSRDTGVSEQFF TGTGCCACCAGCAGAGATACGGGGGTGAGTGAGCAGTTCTTC
NA TRBJ2-3 NA TRBV9 CASHKGEQAASTDTQYF TGTGCCAGCCACAAGGGGGAACAGGCCGCTAGCACAGATACGCAGTATTTT
NA TRBJ2-7 NA TRBV30 CAWSVRYEQYF TGTGCCTGGAGTGTACGGTACGAGCAGTACTTC
NA TRBJ2-1 TRBD1 TRBV5-1 CASSRGGTGPSSYNEQFF TGCGCCAGCAGCCGAGGGGGGACAGGGCCAAGCTCCTACAATGAGCAGTTCTTC
NA TRBJ2-3 TRBD2 TRBV30 CAWSLLAGGVDTQYF TGTGCCTGGAGTCTCCTAGCGGGGGGGGTAGATACGCAGTATTTT
NA TRBJ2-5 NA TRBV28 CASSPRGWETQYF TGTGCCAGCAGTCCCCGGGGGTGGGAGACCCAGTACTTC
NA TRBJ2-3 NA TRBV28 CASSKPQVTDTQYF TGTGCCAGCAGCAAGCCTCAGGTCACAGATACGCAGTATTTT
NA TRBJ1-2 NA TRBV23-1 CASSKLRVPYGYTF TGCGCCAGCAGCAAACTCAGGGTACCCTATGGCTACACCTTC
NA TRBJ2-1 NA TRBV30 CAWTRIGGIVF TGTGCCTGGACTCGAATCGGGGGAATTGTCTTC
NA TRBJ1-2 NA TRBV19 CASSIVRGTYGYTF TGTGCCAGTAGTATAGTCAGGGGAACCTATGGCTACACCTTC
NA TRBJ1-1 NA TRBV5-1 CASSLLGRGAVNTEAFF TGCGCCAGCAGCTTATTGGGCCGGGGGGCGGTGAACACTGAAGCTTTCTTT
once TRBJ1-3 NA TRBV4-2 CASSQGARRGVSGNTIYF TGTGCCAGCAGCCAAGGGGCTCGCCGGGGGGTCTCTGGAAACACCATATATTTT
NA TRBJ1-1 TRBD1 TRBV30 CAWSPVTGRRTEAFF TGTGCCTGGAGTCCTGTGACAGGGAGGAGGACTGAAGCTTTCTTT
NA TRBJ1-1 NA TRBV14 CASSRLQIPNTEAFF TGTGCCAGCAGCCGATTACAAATTCCAAACACTGAAGCTTTCTTT
NA TRBJ2-5 NA TRBV6-5 CASSSRQGGETQYF TGTGCCAGCAGTTCTCGACAGGGAGGAGAGACCCAGTACTTC
NA TRBJ1-2 TRBD1 TRBV2 CASSAIRGTEYGYTF TGTGCCAGCAGTGCAATTCGGGGGACAGAGTATGGCTACACCTTC
few TRBJ2-3 NA TRBV9 CASSVEGDLKSDTQYF TGTGCCAGCAGCGTAGAAGGGGACTTAAAATCAGATACGCAGTATTTT
NA TRBJ2-1 NA TRBV7-9 CASSLLQSGFF TGTGCCAGCAGCTTACTACAGAGTGGGTTCTTC
NA TRBJ2-7 TRBD1 TRBV5-1 CASSLTVGDRAAYEQYF TGCGCCAGCAGCCTTACTGTAGGGGACAGGGCAGCCTACGAGCAGTACTTC
NA TRBJ1-2 NA TRBV9 CASSGGGLGGYTF TGTGCCAGCAGCGGAGGGGGATTAGGGGGCTACACCTTC
NA TRBJ2-7 NA TRBV7-2 CASSQDRGTYEQYF TGTGCCAGCTCCCAGGACCGGGGAACCTACGAGCAGTACTTC
NA TRBJ2-2 NA TRBV28 CAMTDSNTGELFF TGTGCCATGACCGACAGCAACACCGGGGAGCTGTTTTTT
NA TRBJ1-1 NA TRBV29-1 CSVDPQGNTEAFF TGCAGCGTCGACCCTCAGGGGAACACTGAAGCTTTCTTT